This T cell receptor beta chain was sequenced during a study of brain T cells in children with intractable seizures. Libraries were prepared by immunoSEQ multiplex PCR; TCRdb keeps only in-frame clonotypes and omits some of them. The repertoire has 60,000 to 85,000 clones, roughly 91% of them found once; the top ten carry 1.5% to 1.7%. A note on this clone: Antigen specificity is unknown.

Whole-study findings and limits: Pre- and post-surgery blood differed in depth, so pre-surgery absences may be undersampling.

Only cases whose brain tissue showed the highest T cell transcript signatures were sequenced. Pre-surgery treatment included at least one anti-epileptic drug. The sequenced sample was peripheral blood, obtained at surgery. The receptor comes from a boy younger than two with tuberous sclerosis and intractable seizures.

This CDR3 reads CASSPTVQPRAHEQYF. Here the CDR3 DNA reads TGTGCCAGCAGCCCTACCGTTCAGCCCCGGGCCCACGAGCAGTACTTC. This chain joins TRBV7-3 and TRBJ2-7; D call uncertain. This CDR3 spans 16 amino acids. Deletions cut 5 bases from V and 5 bases from J, with 22 bases between. From germline, CDR1 is SGHTA and CDR2 FQGTGA.